What follows is one T cell receptor beta chain and its context. This sample stems from a study of blood T cell repertoires in COVID-19. Study-wide context: Acute and convalescent COVID-19 specimens originated in the United States, Italy and Spain.

The germline V gene encodes CDR1 SEHNR and CDR2 FQNEAQ (reference sequence). V was trimmed by 7 bases and J by 3 bases, leaving 18 bases between them. The CDR3 has 15 residues. Assay used: immunoSEQ multiplex PCR; TCRdb lists only in-frame clones, some missing. Of about 78,000 clones detected, around four fifths appear once; the ten largest clones hold around 10%. Sequencing used peripheral blood. The V gene is TRBV7-9, the J gene TRBJ1-1; D is undetermined. This receptor was identified in a human donor in a cohort sampled during active COVID-19. The CDR3 region is CASNLDGLADTEAFF. The CDR3 nucleotides are TGTGCCAGCAACCTTGACGGCCTGGCGGACACTGAAGCTTTCTTT.